This entry concerns a single T cell receptor (beta chain). It lacks a known antigen. Per-base quality was not reported, and no clone a single base away is much larger than it. This specimen comes from a study of EBV T-cell therapy then PD-1 blockade in nasopharyngeal carcinoma (dated by TCRdb to the early 2020s). The germline V gene (reference sequence) provides CDR1 LGHDT and CDR2 YNNKEL. V is shortened by 5 bases, J by 3 bases, and the region joining them spans 14 bases. Inclusive of the bounding cysteine and phenylalanine, the CDR3 is 14 residues long. CDR3 DNA only is kept here, 42 bases in frame from base 1. Genomic DNA was extracted from sorted cells using the Qiagen DNeasy Kit. TCR beta chain deep sequencing was performed on the immunoSEQ platform. Concerning the study's data processing: Repertoire data analysis was performed with the immunoSEQ Analyzer software. TCRdb provides this immuneACCESS table in a form limited to in-frame rearrangements. Some clones are lacking; in checked studies, under half of them reflect an unresolved V gene, and why the rest are absent is not known. The D gene and trimming were derived from the DNA, and the V and J assignments and clone size from that table. This sample lists more than 11,000 clones; less than 90% were detected once. Around 30% of the sample lies in the top ten.

The sample's treatment or condition, from its label and the paper: AdE1-LMPpoly-expanded autologous EBV-specific T-cell therapy followed by anti-PD-1 nivolumab. The starting material was CD8+ T cells from blood, obtained around day 99 from a patient whose treatment included autologous EBV-specific T cells and nivolumab. The V and J genes are TRBV3-1 (or the pseudogene TRBV3-2) and TRBJ2-7; confidence is insufficient to name the D gene. This receptor was taken from a man between 40 and 49 years old with nasopharyngeal carcinoma. The CDR3 region reads CASSKTSLSYEQYF. The DNA sequence is TGTGCCAGCAGCAAAACGTCCCTCAGCTACGAGCAGTACTTC.